This entry concerns a single T cell receptor (beta chain). Profiling relied on immunoSEQ multiplex PCR, and the TCRdb table lists in-frame clones only, not all of them. The profile covers about 380,000 clones, with around 96% appearing a single time and about 0.32% taken by the ten largest. This record belongs to a study of shared clonotypes between healthy human individuals. The CDR3 consists of 15 residues. V dropped 4 bases and J dropped 4; count of bases not matched to a gene: 6. Germline values: CDR1 SGHTA, CDR2 FQGNSA. The clonotype originates from a man aged 30 to 39 in good health. Sequencing was done on a sample of memory CD8+ T cells sorted from blood. Subset given: CD45RO+ cells pooled with CCR7-negative TemRA cells. V gene TRBV7-2 combines with J gene TRBJ2-7; 11 positions match TRBD2. CDR3 coding DNA: TGTGCCAGCAGCTACGTAGCGGGAGGGCCTTACGAGCAGTACTTC. Amino acids: CASSYVAGGPYEQYF.